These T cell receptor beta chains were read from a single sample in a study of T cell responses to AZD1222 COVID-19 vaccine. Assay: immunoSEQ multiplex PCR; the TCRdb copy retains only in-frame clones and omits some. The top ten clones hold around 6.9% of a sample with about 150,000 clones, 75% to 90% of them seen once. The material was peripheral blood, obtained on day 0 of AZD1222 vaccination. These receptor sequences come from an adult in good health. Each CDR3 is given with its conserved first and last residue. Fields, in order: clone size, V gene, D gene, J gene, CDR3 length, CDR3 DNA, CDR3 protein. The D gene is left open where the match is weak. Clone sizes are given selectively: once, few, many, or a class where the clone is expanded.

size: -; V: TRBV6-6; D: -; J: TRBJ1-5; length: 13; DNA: TGTGCCAGCAGTTACGGGATGAATCAGCCCCAGCATTTT; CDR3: CASSYGMNQPQHF
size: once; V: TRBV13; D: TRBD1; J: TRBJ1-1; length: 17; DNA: TGTGCCAGCAGCTTATCATTTTTGGGACAGAAGAACACTGAAGCTTTCTTT; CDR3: CASSLSFLGQKNTEAFF
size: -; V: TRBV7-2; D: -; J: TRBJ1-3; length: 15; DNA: TGTGCCAGCAGCTTAGAATGGGGATTTGGAAACACCATATATTTT; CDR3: CASSLEWGFGNTIYF
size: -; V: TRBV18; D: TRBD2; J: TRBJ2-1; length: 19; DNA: TGTGCCAGCTCACCACTTACTAGCGGCAACACTTACTCCTACAATGAGCAGTTCTTC; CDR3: CASSPLTSGNTYSYNEQFF
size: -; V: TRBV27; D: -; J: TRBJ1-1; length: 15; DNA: TGTGCCAGCAGTTTAGGACGAGGGGCGGGCACTGAAGCTTTCTTT; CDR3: CASSLGRGAGTEAFF
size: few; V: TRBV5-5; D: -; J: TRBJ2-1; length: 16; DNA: TGTGCCAGCGCCGCGGAGGGGGCCCCGTACTACAATGAGCAGTTCTTC; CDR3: CASAAEGAPYYNEQFF
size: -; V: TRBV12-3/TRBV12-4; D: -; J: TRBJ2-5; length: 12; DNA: TGTGCCAGCAGTCCGGGGGGCGAGACCCAGTACTTC; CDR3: CASSPGGETQYF
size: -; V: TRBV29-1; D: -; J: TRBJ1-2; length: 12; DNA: TGCAGCGTTGCAGAGTTTTCGTATGGCTACACCTTC; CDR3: CSVAEFSYGYTF
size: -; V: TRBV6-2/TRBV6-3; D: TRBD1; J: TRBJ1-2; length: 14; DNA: TGTGCCAGCAGTTATTTGGACAGGGACTATGGCTACACCTTC; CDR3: CASSYLDRDYGYTF
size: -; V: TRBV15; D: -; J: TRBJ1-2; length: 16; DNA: TGTGCCACCAGCAGAGATTGGGGGCGCGGGGACTATGGCTACACCTTC; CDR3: CATSRDWGRGDYGYTF
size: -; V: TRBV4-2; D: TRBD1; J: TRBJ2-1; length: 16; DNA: TGTGCCAGCAGCCAGGACGGACAGGGGATTAACAATGAGCAGTTCTTC; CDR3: CASSQDGQGINNEQFF
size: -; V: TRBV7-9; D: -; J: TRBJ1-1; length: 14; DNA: TGTGCCAGCAGCTTAGGCAGGGGAATAACTGAAGCTTTCTTT; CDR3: CASSLGRGITEAFF
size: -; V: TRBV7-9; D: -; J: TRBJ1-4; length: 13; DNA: TGTGCCAGCAGTCGCGGCGGGAATGAAAAACTGTTTTTT; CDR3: CASSRGGNEKLFF
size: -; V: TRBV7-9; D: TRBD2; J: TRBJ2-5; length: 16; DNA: TGTGCCAGCAGCCCCCGACTAGCGGGGGGTGTAGAGACCCAGTACTTC; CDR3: CASSPRLAGGVETQYF
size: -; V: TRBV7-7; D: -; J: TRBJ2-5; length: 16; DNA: TGTGCTAGCAGCTCCTTTACCAGGGACTTCGGGGAGACCCAGTACTTC; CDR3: CASSSFTRDFGETQYF
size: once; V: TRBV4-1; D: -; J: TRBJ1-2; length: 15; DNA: TGCGCCAGCAGCCAAGATGCTCGCCAAAACTATGGCTACACCTTC; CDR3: CASSQDARQNYGYTF
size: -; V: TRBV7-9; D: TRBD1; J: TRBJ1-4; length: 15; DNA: TGTGCCAGCAGCTACAGACAGGGAGTAGTCGAAAAACTGTTTTTT; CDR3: CASSYRQGVVEKLFF
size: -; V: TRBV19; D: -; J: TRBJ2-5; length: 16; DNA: TGTGCCAGTAGTATAGATCTCGGCGAGTACCAAGAGACCCAGTACTTC; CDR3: CASSIDLGEYQETQYF
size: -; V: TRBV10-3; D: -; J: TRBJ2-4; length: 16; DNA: TGTGCCATCAGTGCCACCGAAGGGGCAGCCGGGGCCATTCAGTACTTC; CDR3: CAISATEGAAGAIQYF
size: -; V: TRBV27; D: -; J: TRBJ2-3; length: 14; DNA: TGTGCCAGCAGTTGGGTAGCGAGCACAGATACGCAGTATTTT; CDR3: CASSWVASTDTQYF
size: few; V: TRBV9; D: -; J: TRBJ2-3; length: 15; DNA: TGTGCCAGCAGCGTAGCTCCGGGTCCCGGAGATACGCAGTATTTT; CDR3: CASSVAPGPGDTQYF
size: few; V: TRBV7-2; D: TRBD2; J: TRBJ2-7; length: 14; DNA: TGTGCCAGCAGCATAGGGACTAGCGGGGTCGGGCAGTACTTC; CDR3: CASSIGTSGVGQYF
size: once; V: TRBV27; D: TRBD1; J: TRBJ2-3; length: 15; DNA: TGTGCCAGCATACACCGGGACAGGGGTCGGGATACGCAGTATTTT; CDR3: CASIHRDRGRDTQYF
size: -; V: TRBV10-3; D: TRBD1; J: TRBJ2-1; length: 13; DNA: TGTGCCATCAGTCGGACAGGGGGCGGTGAGCAGTTCTTC; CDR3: CAISRTGGGEQFF
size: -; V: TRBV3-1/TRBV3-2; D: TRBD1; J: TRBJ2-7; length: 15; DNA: TGTGCCAGCAGCCAAGCCCCGGGACAGGCCTACGAGCAGTACTTC; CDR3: CASSQAPGQAYEQYF
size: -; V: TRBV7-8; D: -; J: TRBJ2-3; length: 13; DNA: TGTGCCAGCAGTCGAGACAGGAGAGATACGCAGTATTTT; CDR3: CASSRDRRDTQYF